The 30 T cell receptor beta chains given below trace back to one sample, sequenced in a study of molecular identifiers for immune sequencing clone quantification. TCRdb called the PCR reads again in MiXCR, with one record for every CDR3 protein. The sample shows some 650,000 distinct CDR3 sequences, 20% of them seen only once. Sequenced input: naive CD8+ T cells from blood, with Jurkat cell RNA spiked in. Documented subset: FACS-sorted CD8+CD4-CCR7+CD45RA+ naive T cells. These receptors all come from a human donor in good health. Some libraries in this study had Jurkat cell RNA spiked in.

This clonotype occurred many times. The CDR3 DNA sequence: TGCAGTGCTAGGGTCAGGGGGTGGTACGAGCAGTACTTC. It is translated as CSARVRGWYEQYF. The rearrangement links TRBV20-1 to TRBJ2-7; 7 bases align to TRBD1. Trimming took 3 bases from V and 4 from J; bases not matched to a gene: 6. In germline, CDR1 is DFQATT, CDR2 SNEGSKA (reference sequence). CDR3 size: 13 residues.

This chain uses TRBV27 with TRBJ2-7, with 9 positions matching TRBD1. The CDR3 has 15 residues. J gave up 5 bases and V 5 bases, and 10 bases lay outside the gene matches. CDR1 MNHEY and CDR2 SMNVEV come from the germline V gene (reference sequence). This CDR3 reads CASSDRTGGRDEQYF. As DNA, the CDR3 is TGTGCCAGCAGTGATAGAACAGGGGGCAGGGACGAGCAGTACTTC.

This clonotype was seen many times. The V call is TRBV19, the J call TRBJ2-7, with D possibly matching TRBD1 (6 bases). V dropped 5 bases and J dropped 3 bases, with 8 bases sitting between them. The CDR3 is made up of 12 amino acids. Germline V gives CDR1 LNHDA, CDR2 SQIVND (reference sequence). This chain's CDR3 is CASSGQYYEQYF. CDR3 DNA: TGTGCCAGTAGTGGACAGTACTACGAGCAGTACTTC.

In this sample, this clonotype turned up many times. The V call is TRBV7-9, the J call TRBJ1-1, with 11 positions matching TRBD1. Trimming cost V 5 bases and J 0 bases; bases outside gene matches: 2. CDR3 length: 15 residues. CDR1 is SEHNR, CDR2 FQNEAQ, per germline (reference sequence). The DNA of the CDR3 is TGTGCCAGCAGCGGGACAGGGGGATTGAACACTGAAGCTTTCTTT. It specifies CASSGTGGLNTEAFF.

Concerning this clonotype: This may be a read error, as it is one base from a much larger clone. The DNA is omitted, as the CDR3 cannot be located on it reliably, and the CDR3 follows TCRdb's listing. The J gene is TRBJ2-7, the V gene TRBV4-2; no check of the table's D call, TRBD2, against the DNA was made. The CDR3 sequence runs 16 residues, both termini included. Germline lookup yields CDR1 LGHNA and CDR2 YNFKEQ. The CDR3 sequence: CASSQEVAGGTYERYF.

This clonotype appeared many times. This chain joins TRBV27 and TRBJ2-7; TRBD2 matches 10 bases. V was pared by 7 bases and J by 2 bases, with 14 bases of the junction left unmatched. The CDR3 is 17 residues long. Germline V lookup: CDR1 MNHEY, CDR2 SMNVEV (reference sequence). CDR3 protein: CASNKRVIAGGPYEQYF. As DNA, the CDR3 is TGTGCCAGCAATAAACGGGTAATAGCGGGGGGACCCTACGAGCAGTACTTC.

This clonotype was counted between two and nine times. The chain links TRBV6-5 to TRBJ2-7; 8 nucleotides match TRBD1. The CDR3 contains 16 residues. Trimming removed 6 bases from V and 1 base from J; junction bases left unmatched: 11. Germline V CDR1 and CDR2: MNHEY, SVGAGI. The CDR3 DNA is TGTGCCAGCAGAGGGGATACTACAGGGGGATCCTACGAGCAGTACTTC. Amino acid sequence: CASRGDTTGGSYEQYF.

This clonotype was counted a few times. The chain's CDR3 is CASSSAVTGIFTDTQYF. The CDR3 coding sequence is TGTGCCAGCAGTTCTGCGGTGACAGGGATTTTCACAGATACGCAGTATTTT. This chain joins TRBV27 and TRBJ2-3, with TRBD1 matching over 7 bases. The CDR3 loop spans 17 amino acids. Germline V gene data show CDR1 as MNHEY and CDR2 as SMNVEV (reference sequence). V shed 4 bases and J 2 bases; nucleotides not matched to a gene: 12.

Comments on this clonotype: A much more abundant neighbour one base away suggests this may be a read error. This chain connects TRBV12-3 or TRBV12-4 to TRBJ2-3; tentatively, D is TRBD2 (5 bases). This CDR3 contains 14 residues. V was pared by 1 base and J by 5 bases, with 10 bases between. In DNA, the CDR3 is TGTGCCAGCAGTTTAGGAGGGTTCGAAGATACGCAGTATTTT. Its translation is CASSLGGFEDTQYF.

This chain links TRBV4-1 with TRBJ2-7; TRBD1 matches at 7 bases. The germline CDR1 and CDR2 sequences are MGHRA and YSYEKL. This CDR3 region has 15 residues. Losses at the gene ends were 0 bases for V and 4 bases for J; bases not matched to a gene: 6. The CDR3 nucleotides read TGCGCCAGCAGCCAAGAGGACAGGACCGTTTACGAGCAGTACTTC. Protein product: CASSQEDRTVYEQYF.

This clonotype was recorded at least ten times. The chain has TRBV3-1 and TRBJ2-3; the match to TRBD2 covers 7 bases. This CDR3 is built from 16 residues. V lost 6 bases and J lost 2; bases outside the gene matches: 11. Germline V gives CDR1 LGHDT, CDR2 YNNKEL (reference sequence). CDR3 region: CASSLLGTMLTDTQYF. For the CDR3, the DNA is TGTGCCAGCAGTCTCTTAGGGACTATGCTCACAGATACGCAGTATTTT.

The sample holds a few counts of this clonotype. The chain uses TRBV7-2 and TRBJ2-1; TRBD1 aligns across 7 bases. The CDR3 spans 16 residues. From germline, CDR1 is SGHTA and CDR2 FQGNSA. V gave up 1 base and J gave up 8 bases; unmatched junction bases: 11. CDR3 sequence: CASSLVGSGGRDEQFF. The CDR3 DNA reads TGTGCCAGCAGCTTAGTAGGGTCAGGGGGTAGGGATGAGCAGTTCTTC. The whole variable domain, filled in from reference TRBV7-2 and TRBJ2-1, reads GAGVSQSPSNKVTEKGKDVELRCDPISGHTALYWYRQSLGQGLEFLIYFQGNSAPDKSGLPSDRFSAERTGGSVSTLTIQRTQQEDSAVYLCASSLVGSGGRDEQFFGPGTRLTVL.

Regarding this clonotype: This CDR3 is missing its conserved last phenylalanine or tryptophan, likely due to a read error. The chain links TRBV27 to TRBJ2-5, with 12 bases matching TRBD2. Looked up from germline, CDR1 is MNHEY and CDR2 is SMNVEV (reference sequence). CDR3 length equals 17 residues. V was clipped by 11 bases and J by 4 bases; unmatched bases: 17. CDR3 residues: CASTASGGARLGETQYS. CDR3 coding DNA: TGTGCCTCCACGGCTAGCGGGGGGGCACGGCTTGGAGAGACCCAGTACTCC.

The sample holds many counts of this clonotype. This chain links TRBV29-1 with TRBJ2-7; perhaps TRBD2 as D (7 bases). The CDR3 is made up of 12 amino acids. Trimming removed 1 base at V and 5 bases at J, with 9 bases between. CDR1 and CDR2 (germline): SQVTM, ANQGSEA. CDR3: CSVEGGGHEQYF. The DNA of the CDR3 is TGCAGCGTTGAAGGGGGGGGCCACGAGCAGTACTTC.

The CDR3 region has the DNA TGTGCCAGCAGCTCCTCGGGACTAGCGGGAGCGTACACCGGGGAGCTGTTTTTT. Translating gives CASSSSGLAGAYTGELFF. This chain connects TRBV7-3 to TRBJ2-2; 14 bases match TRBD2. Germline V lookup: CDR1 SGHTA, CDR2 FQGTGA. There are 18 residues in the CDR3. The J segment lost 3 bases and the V segment lost 4 bases, leaving 7 bases of the junction unmatched. Combining the CDR3 with reference TRBV7-3 and TRBJ2-2 gives the whole variable domain GAGVSQTPSNKVTEKGKYVELRCDPISGHTALYWYRQSLGQGPEFLIYFQGTGAADDSGLPNDRFFAVRPEGSVSTLKIQRTERGDSAVYLCASSSSGLAGAYTGELFFGEGSRLTVL.

This clonotype showed up just a few times. V and J are TRBV11-2 and TRBJ2-7, with D possibly matching TRBD1 (6 bases). The ends were cut back, 0 bases at V and 4 bases at J, with 16 bases in the middle. Germline CDR1 is SGHAT and CDR2 is FQNNGV. This CDR3 is built from 16 residues. CDR3 sequence (DNA): TGTGCCAGCAGCTTAGATTGGACAGTTGGATATTACGAGCAGTACTTC. Translated: CASSLDWTVGYYEQYF.

This clonotype was seen repeatedly, ten times or more. The chain couples TRBV2 to TRBJ1-1; D not resolved. Trimming took 1 base from V and 0 from J, leaving 9 bases between them. The CDR3 loop spans 15 amino acids. Germline-derived CDR1 and CDR2 are SNHLY and FYNNEI. CDR3 region: CASSEGVSMNTEAFF. Here the CDR3 DNA reads TGTGCCAGCAGTGAAGGGGTGTCCATGAACACTGAAGCTTTCTTT. Supplemented by reference TRBV2 and TRBJ1-1, the full variable domain reads EPEVTQTPSHQVTQMGQEVILRCVPISNHLYFYWYRQILGQKVEFLVSFYNNEISEKSEIFDDQFSVERPDGSNFTLKIRSTKLEDSAMYFCASSEGVSMNTEAFFGQGTRLTVV.

In this sample, this clonotype turned up many times. This chain joins TRBV7-9 and TRBJ1-5; D possibly corresponds to TRBD1 (5 bases). Germline CDR1 is SEHNR and CDR2 is FQNEAQ (reference sequence). The CDR3 extends over 16 amino acids. The germline V and J ends were trimmed by 5 bases and 0 bases, with 14 bases remaining between them. CDR3 bases: TGTGCCAGCAGCCCAGAGACAGCTTATAGCAATCAGCCCCAGCATTTT. Amino acids: CASSPETAYSNQPQHF.

This clonotype was counted many times. V usage is TRBV6-6 and J usage is TRBJ2-6; D call uncertain. Germline loops: CDR1 MNHNY, CDR2 SVGAGI (reference sequence). V dropped 6 bases and J dropped 4 bases, with 10 bases sitting between them. The CDR3 extends over 14 amino acids. CDR3 bases: TGTGCCAGCAGCGGTGGGCAGGGGGCCAACGTCCTGACTTTC. This gives the protein CASSGGQGANVLTF.

In its sample, this clonotype was seen many times. The genes are TRBV28 and TRBJ2-3; 8 nucleotides match TRBD1. This CDR3 spans 16 amino acids. The V and J ends lost 2 bases and 2 bases, in that order; junction bases with no gene match: 6. In germline, CDR1 is MDHEN, CDR2 SYDVKM. CDR3 sequence: CASSLPDRAHTDTQYF. CDR3 coding DNA: TGTGCCAGCAGTTTACCGGACAGGGCCCACACAGATACGCAGTATTTT.

This clonotype appeared many times. The CDR3 sequence: CASSFTRGDTEAFF. DNA for the CDR3: TGTGCCAGCAGCTTCACAAGGGGCGATACTGAAGCTTTCTTT. J is TRBJ1-1 and V is TRBV7-2, with D possibly matching TRBD1 (5 bases). The V gene lost 3 bases and the J gene lost 5 bases, with 13 bases spanning the gap. The CDR3 covers 14 residues. In germline, CDR1 is SGHTA, CDR2 FQGNSA.

This clonotype was seen at least ten times. V and J are TRBV14 and TRBJ2-2; D gene unclear. CDR1 and CDR2 (germline): SGHDN, FVKESK. The V end was cut by 4 bases, the J end by 5 bases, with 8 bases between. This CDR3 region has 13 residues. The CDR3 loop reads CASSPDVTGELFF. The CDR3 coding sequence is TGTGCCAGCAGCCCAGACGTTACCGGGGAGCTGTTTTTT.

Concerning this clonotype: A much larger clone lies a single base off, so this may be a read error. The chain uses TRBV4-1 and TRBJ2-7; 7 positions agree with TRBD1. Germline V gene data show CDR1 as MGHRA and CDR2 as YSYEKL. This CDR3 has 14 residues. The CDR3 DNA sequence: TGCGCCAGCCGCCAAGCACAGGGGTTGCACGAGCAGTACTTC. It is translated as CASRQAQGLHEQYF.

This clonotype appeared many times. The chain links TRBV29-1 to TRBJ2-1, with 9 bases matching TRBD2. The CDR3 is made up of 13 amino acids. Losses at the gene ends were 3 bases for V and 8 bases for J; bases not matched to a gene: 5. Germline-derived CDR1 and CDR2 are SQVTM and ANQGSEA. CDR3 sequence: CSVDDSGSYEQFF. CDR3 DNA sequence: TGCAGCGTTGACGATAGCGGGAGTTATGAGCAGTTCTTC.

This clonotype was observed at least ten times. The chain employs TRBV30 and TRBJ2-7; the D gene is possibly TRBD2 (6 bases). Trimming stripped 2 bases from V and 3 bases from J, with 17 bases between. CDR1 GTSNPN and CDR2 SVGIG come from the germline V gene (reference sequence). The CDR3 is made up of 15 amino acids. The CDR3 bases are TGTGCCTGGAGTCCTAGCCTAGGAGGGGACTACGAGCAGTACTTC. Amino acid sequence: CAWSPSLGGDYEQYF.

This clonotype occurred many times. The chain carries TRBV24-1 and TRBJ2-5, with D uncertain. The V and J ends lost 6 bases and 1 base respectively, with 17 bases between them. This CDR3 has 16 amino acids. The germline V gene has CDR1 KGHDR and CDR2 SFDVKD. This chain's CDR3 is CATSSPTGGAQETQYF. For the CDR3, the DNA is TGTGCCACCAGTTCCCCCACCGGCGGTGCCCAAGAGACCCAGTACTTC.

This chain links TRBV3-2 with TRBJ2-7. TRBV3-2 is tagged as a pseudogene. This CDR3 has 13 residues. This CDR3 is CATGKYFSYEQYF. The CDR3 DNA reads as TGTGCCACAGGAAAGTACTTCTCCTACGAGCAGTACTTC.

The genes are TRBV7-9 and TRBJ1-3; 10 bases fit TRBD1. The germline V gene has CDR1 SEHNR and CDR2 FQNEAQ (reference sequence). CDR3 length: 16 residues. The V segment lost 5 bases and the J segment 0 bases; nucleotides outside the gene matches: 4. The chain's CDR3 is CASSTGQGVSGNTIYF. In DNA, the CDR3 is TGTGCCAGCAGCACCGGACAGGGGGTCTCTGGAAACACCATATATTTT.

This clonotype was counted ten times or more. The J gene is TRBJ2-1, the V gene TRBV19; no firm D call. This CDR3 spans 15 amino acids. Germline V gene sequence: CDR1 LNHDA, CDR2 SQIVND (reference sequence). V gave up 1 base and J gave up 1 base, with 8 bases separating them. The CDR3 bases are TGTGCCAGTAGTATAGCCAGCTCATCCTACAATGAGCAGTTCTTC. As protein: CASSIASSSYNEQFF.

The table lists this clonotype with many counts. The chain joins TRBV20-1 to TRBJ1-2; D possibly corresponds to TRBD1 (5 bases). CDR3 length: 15 amino acids. Trimming stripped 0 bases from V and 3 bases from J, with 14 bases between. Germline assignment: CDR1 DFQATT and CDR2 SNEGSKA (reference sequence). Here the CDR3 reads CSARDVTGPHYGYTF. The CDR3 DNA reads TGCAGTGCTAGAGATGTGACGGGGCCCCACTATGGCTACACCTTC.